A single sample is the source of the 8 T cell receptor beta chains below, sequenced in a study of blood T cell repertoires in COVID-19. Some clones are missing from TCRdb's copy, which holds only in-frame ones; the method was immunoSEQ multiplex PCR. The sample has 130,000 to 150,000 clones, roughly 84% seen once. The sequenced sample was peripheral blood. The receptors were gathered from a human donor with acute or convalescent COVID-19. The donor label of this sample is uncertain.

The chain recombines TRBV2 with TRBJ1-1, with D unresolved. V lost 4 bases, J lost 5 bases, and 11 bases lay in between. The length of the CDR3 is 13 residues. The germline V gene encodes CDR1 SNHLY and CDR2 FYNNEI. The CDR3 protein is CASSVQAGTEAFF. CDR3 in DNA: TGTGCCAGCAGTGTCCAGGCGGGGACTGAAGCTTTCTTT.

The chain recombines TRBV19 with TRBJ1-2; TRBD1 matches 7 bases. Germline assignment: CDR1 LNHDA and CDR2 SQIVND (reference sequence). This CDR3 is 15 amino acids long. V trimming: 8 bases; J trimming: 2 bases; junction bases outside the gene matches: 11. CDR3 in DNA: TGTGCCAGTCTGGAGCTACAGGGGACGAACTATGGCTACACCTTC. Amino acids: CASLELQGTNYGYTF.

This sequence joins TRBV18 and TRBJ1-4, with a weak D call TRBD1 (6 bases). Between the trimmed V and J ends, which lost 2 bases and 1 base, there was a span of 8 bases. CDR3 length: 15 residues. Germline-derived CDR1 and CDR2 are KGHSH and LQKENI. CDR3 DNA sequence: TGTGCCAGCTCACCAGGGACAATAACTAATGAAAAACTGTTTTTT. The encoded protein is CASSPGTITNEKLFF.

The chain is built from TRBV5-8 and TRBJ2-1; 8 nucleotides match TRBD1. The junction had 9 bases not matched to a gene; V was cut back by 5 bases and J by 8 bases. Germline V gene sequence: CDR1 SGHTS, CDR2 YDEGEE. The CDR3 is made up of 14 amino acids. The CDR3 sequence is CASSYPTGVDEQFF. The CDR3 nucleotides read TGTGCCAGCAGTTATCCGACAGGGGTGGATGAGCAGTTCTTC.

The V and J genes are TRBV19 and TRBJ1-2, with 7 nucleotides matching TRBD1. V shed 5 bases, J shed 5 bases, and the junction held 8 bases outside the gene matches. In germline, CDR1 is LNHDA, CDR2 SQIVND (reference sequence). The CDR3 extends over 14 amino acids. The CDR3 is CASSRLGTEYGYTF. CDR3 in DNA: TGTGCCAGTAGTCGGTTAGGGACAGAGTATGGCTACACCTTC.

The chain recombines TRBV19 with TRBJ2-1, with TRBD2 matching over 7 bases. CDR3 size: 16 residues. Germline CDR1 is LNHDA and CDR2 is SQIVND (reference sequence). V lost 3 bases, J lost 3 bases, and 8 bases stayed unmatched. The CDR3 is CASSINPLAVYNEQFF. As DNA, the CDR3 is TGTGCCAGTAGTATTAATCCTCTAGCGGTCTACAATGAGCAGTTCTTC. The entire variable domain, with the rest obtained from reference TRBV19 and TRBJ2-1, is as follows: DGGITQSPKYLFRKEGQNVTLSCEQNLNHDAMYWYRQDPGQGLRLIYYSQIVNDFQKGDIAEGYSVSREKKESFPLTVTSAQKNPTAFYLCASSINPLAVYNEQFFGPGTRLTVL.

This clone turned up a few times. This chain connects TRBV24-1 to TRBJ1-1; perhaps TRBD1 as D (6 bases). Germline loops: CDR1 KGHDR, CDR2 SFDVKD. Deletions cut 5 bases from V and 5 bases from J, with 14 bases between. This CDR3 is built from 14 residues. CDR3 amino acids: CATSGTGRVTEAFF. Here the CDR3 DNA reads TGTGCCACCAGTGGAACAGGGAGGGTGACTGAAGCTTTCTTT.

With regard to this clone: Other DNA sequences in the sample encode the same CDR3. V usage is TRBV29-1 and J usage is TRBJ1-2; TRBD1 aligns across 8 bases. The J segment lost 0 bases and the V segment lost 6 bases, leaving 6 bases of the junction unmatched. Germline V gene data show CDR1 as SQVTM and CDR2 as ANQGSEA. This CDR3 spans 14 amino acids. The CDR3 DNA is TGCAGCGTGGTACAGGGGGGAGCTAACTATGGCTACACCTTC. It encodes CSVVQGGANYGYTF.